This TCR beta chain was captured in a study of neurological immune-mediated disorders. Study-level results: Multiple sclerosis patients had less TCR clonal expansion than even healthy controls, unlike HTLV-1-associated myelopathy.

CDR3 length: 13 amino acids. V dropped 5 bases and J dropped 7 bases, with 15 bases sitting between them. From germline, CDR1 is MNHEY and CDR2 SVGAGI. This clonotype was picked up many times. The antigen is undetermined. TCRdb redid the calling of the 5' RACE reads with MiXCR, one entry per CDR3 protein. The sample consists of fewer than 35,000 distinct CDR3 sequences, about 4.5% of them appearing once. The sequence was obtained from a man aged 18 to 35 in good health. The J gene is TRBJ2-7, the V gene TRBV6-5, with D maybe TRBD1 (6 bases). The sequencing sample was made of PBMCs. The CDR3 DNA sequence: TGTGCCAGCAGTAGCAGGGGTTATCGGGAGCAGTACTTC. Its translation is CASSSRGYREQYF.